This T cell receptor (beta chain) was recorded in a study of blood T cell repertoires in COVID-19. Study context: T cells, B-cell-depleted T cells, or PBMCs supplied cDNA or gDNA.

Original data processing: Reference gene primer amplification gave nucleated cell count estimates. Assay used: immunoSEQ multiplex PCR; TCRdb lists only in-frame clones, some missing. V and J calls plus clone size are reproduced from that table; the DNA served to infer D and trimming. The table records roughly 100,000 clones, about three quarters of them present only once. The CDR3 sequence is 15 residues long. Germline CDR1 is SEHNR and CDR2 is FQNEAQ (reference sequence). V trimming: 0 bases; J trimming: 8 bases; junction bases outside the gene matches: 9. The V and J genes are TRBV7-9 and TRBJ1-1; 7 bases agree with TRBD1. The sequenced material came from peripheral blood. The source is a woman in her 70s with acute or convalescent COVID-19. The CDR3 DNA reads as TGTGCCAGCAGCTTAGCAGGCACAGGGGTCCACGAAGCTTTCTTT. Translating it yields CASSLAGTGVHEAFF.